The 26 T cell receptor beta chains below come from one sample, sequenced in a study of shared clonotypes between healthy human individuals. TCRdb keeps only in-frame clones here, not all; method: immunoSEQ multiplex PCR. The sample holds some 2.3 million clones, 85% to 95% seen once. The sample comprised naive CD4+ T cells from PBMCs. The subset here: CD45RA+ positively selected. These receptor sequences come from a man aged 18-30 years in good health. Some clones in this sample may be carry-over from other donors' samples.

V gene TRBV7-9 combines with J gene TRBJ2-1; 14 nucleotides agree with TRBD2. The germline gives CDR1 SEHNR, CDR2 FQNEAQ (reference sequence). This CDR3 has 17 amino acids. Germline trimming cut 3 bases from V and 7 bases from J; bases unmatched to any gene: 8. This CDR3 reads CASSFGTSGGRKNEQFF. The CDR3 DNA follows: TGTGCCAGCAGCTTTGGGACTAGCGGGGGAAGGAAGAATGAGCAGTTCTTC.

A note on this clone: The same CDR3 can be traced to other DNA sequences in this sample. The CDR3: CASSPGQVTYEQYF. The CDR3 DNA reads as TGTGCCAGCTCACCTGGACAGGTCACCTACGAGCAGTACTTC. The gene calls are TRBV18 and TRBJ2-7; TRBD1 matches 7 bases. Germline V gene data show CDR1 as KGHSH and CDR2 as LQKENI. The J segment lost 2 bases and the V segment lost 3 bases, leaving 4 bases of the junction unmatched. This CDR3 spans 14 amino acids.

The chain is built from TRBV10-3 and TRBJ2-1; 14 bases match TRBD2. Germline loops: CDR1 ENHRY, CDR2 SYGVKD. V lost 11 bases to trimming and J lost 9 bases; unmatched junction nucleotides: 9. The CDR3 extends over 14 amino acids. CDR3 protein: CAAQTSGREGEQFF. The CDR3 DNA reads TGTGCCGCCCAGACTAGCGGGAGGGAGGGTGAGCAGTTCTTC.

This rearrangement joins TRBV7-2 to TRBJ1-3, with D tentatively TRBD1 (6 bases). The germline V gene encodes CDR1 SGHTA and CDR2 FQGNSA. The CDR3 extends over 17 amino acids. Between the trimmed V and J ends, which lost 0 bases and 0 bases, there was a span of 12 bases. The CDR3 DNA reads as TGTGCCAGCAGCTTAGCCCCGGGGGCCCGCTCTGGAAACACCATATATTTT. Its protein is CASSLAPGARSGNTIYF.

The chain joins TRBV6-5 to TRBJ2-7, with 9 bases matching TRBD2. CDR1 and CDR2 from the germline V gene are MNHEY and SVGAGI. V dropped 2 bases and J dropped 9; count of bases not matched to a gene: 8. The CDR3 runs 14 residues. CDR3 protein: CASSYRAGGEGQYF. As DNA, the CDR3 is TGTGCCAGCAGTTACAGGGCGGGAGGGGAGGGGCAGTACTTC.

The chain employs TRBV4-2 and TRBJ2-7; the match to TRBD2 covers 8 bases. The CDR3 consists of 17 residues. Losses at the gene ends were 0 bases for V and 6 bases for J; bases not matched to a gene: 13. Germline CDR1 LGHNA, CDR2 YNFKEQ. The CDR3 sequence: CASSQDPPGLGRGEQYF. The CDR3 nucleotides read TGTGCCAGCAGCCAAGACCCCCCGGGACTAGGGCGCGGCGAGCAGTACTTC.

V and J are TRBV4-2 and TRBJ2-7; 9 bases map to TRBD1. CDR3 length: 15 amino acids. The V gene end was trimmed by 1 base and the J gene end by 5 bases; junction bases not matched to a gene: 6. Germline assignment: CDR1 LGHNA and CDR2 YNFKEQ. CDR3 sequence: CASSQGQGGVHEQYF. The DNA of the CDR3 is TGTGCCAGCAGCCAAGGACAGGGGGGGGTCCACGAGCAGTACTTC.

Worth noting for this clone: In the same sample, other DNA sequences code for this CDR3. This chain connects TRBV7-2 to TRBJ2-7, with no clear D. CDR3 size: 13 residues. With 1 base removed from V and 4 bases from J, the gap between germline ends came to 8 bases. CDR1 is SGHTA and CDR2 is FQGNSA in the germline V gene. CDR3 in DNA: TGTGCCAGCAGCTTAGATCCCGGGTACGAGCAGTACTTC. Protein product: CASSLDPGYEQYF.

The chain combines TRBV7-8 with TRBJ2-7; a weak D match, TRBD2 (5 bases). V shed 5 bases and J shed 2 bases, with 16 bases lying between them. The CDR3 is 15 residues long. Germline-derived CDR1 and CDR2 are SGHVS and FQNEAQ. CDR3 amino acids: CASSPRKPGTYEQYF. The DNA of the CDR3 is TGTGCCAGCAGCCCGCGAAAACCCGGGACCTACGAGCAGTACTTC. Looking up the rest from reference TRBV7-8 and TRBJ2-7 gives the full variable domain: GAGVSQSPRYKVAKRGQDVALRCDPISGHVSLFWYQQALGQGPEFLTYFQNEAQLDKSGLPSDRFFAERPEGSVSTLKIQRTQQEDSAVYLCASSPRKPGTYEQYFGPGTRLTVT.

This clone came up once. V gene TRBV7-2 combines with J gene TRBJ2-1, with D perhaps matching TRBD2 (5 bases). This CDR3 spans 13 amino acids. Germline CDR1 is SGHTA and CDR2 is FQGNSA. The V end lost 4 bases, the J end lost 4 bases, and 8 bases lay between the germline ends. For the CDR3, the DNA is TGTGCCAGCAGCTATACTAGTTACAATGAGCAGTTCTTC. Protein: CASSYTSYNEQFF.

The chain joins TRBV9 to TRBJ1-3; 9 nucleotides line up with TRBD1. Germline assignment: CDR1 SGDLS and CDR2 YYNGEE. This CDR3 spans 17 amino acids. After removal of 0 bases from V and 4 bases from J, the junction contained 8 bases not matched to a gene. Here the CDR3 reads CASSVERGTGKGNTIYF. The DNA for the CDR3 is TGTGCCAGCAGCGTAGAGAGGGGGACAGGGAAGGGAAACACCATATATTTT.

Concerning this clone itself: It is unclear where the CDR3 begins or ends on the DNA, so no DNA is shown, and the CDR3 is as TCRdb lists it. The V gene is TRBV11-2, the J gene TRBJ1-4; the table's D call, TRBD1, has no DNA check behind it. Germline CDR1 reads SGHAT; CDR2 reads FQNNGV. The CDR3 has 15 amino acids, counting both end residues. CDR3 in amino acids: CASSLVGQGNVLVFF.

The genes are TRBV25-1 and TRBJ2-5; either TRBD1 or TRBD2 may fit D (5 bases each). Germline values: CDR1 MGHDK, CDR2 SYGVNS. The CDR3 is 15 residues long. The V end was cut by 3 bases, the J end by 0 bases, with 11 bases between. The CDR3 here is CASSDGTVYQETQYF. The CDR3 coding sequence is TGTGCCAGCAGTGACGGGACGGTGTACCAAGAGACCCAGTACTTC.

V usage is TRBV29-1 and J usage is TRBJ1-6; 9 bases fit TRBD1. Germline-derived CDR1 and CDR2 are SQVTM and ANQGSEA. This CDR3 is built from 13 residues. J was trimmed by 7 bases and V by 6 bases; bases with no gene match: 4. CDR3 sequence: CSVWTGENSPLHF. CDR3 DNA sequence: TGCAGCGTGTGGACAGGGGAAAATTCACCCCTCCACTTT. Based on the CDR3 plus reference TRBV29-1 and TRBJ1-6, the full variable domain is SAVISQKPSRDICQRGTSLTIQCQVDSQVTMMFWYRQQPGQSLTLIATANQGSEATYESGFVIDKFPISRPNLTFSTLTVSNMSPEDSSIYLCSVWTGENSPLHFGNGTRLTVT.

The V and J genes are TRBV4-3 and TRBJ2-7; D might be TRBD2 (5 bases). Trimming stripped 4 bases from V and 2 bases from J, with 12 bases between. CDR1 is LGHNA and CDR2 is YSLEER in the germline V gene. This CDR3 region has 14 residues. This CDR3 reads CASSPQAGPYEQYF. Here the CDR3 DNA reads TGCGCCAGCAGCCCCCAGGCGGGCCCCTACGAGCAGTACTTC.

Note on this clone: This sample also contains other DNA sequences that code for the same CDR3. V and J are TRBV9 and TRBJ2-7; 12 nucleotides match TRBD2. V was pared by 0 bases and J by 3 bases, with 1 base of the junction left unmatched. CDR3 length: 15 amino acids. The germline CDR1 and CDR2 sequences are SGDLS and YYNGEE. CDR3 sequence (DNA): TGTGCCAGCAGCGTAGGGACTAGCGGGATCTACGAGCAGTACTTC. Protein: CASSVGTSGIYEQYF.

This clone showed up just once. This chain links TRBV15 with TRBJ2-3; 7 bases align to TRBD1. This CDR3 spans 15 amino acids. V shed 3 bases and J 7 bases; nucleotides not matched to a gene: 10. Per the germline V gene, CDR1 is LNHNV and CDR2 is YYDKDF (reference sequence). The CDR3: CATSSRDPGGNTQYF. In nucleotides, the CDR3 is TGTGCCACCAGCAGCCGGGACCCAGGGGGAAATACGCAGTATTTT.

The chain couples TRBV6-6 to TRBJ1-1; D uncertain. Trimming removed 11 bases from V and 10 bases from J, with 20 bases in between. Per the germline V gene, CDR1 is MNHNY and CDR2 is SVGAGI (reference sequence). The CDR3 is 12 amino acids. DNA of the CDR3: TGTGCCGCGCGGAGCGGCACCTTGGGAGCTTTCTTT. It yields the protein CAARSGTLGAFF.

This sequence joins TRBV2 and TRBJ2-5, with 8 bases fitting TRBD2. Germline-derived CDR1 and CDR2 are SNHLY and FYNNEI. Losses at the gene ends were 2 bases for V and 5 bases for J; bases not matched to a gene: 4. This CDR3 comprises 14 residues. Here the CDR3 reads CASSEWTSRETQYF. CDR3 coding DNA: TGTGCCAGCAGTGAATGGACTAGCCGGGAGACCCAGTACTTC. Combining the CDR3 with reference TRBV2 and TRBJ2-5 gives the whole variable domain EPEVTQTPSHQVTQMGQEVILRCVPISNHLYFYWYRQILGQKVEFLVSFYNNEISEKSEIFDDQFSVERPDGSNFTLKIRSTKLEDSAMYFCASSEWTSRETQYFGPGTRLLVL.

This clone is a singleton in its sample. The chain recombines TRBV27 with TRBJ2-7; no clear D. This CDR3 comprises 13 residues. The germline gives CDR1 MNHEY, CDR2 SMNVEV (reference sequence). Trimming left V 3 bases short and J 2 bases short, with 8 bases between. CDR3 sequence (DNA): TGTGCCAGCAGTTTCCAGTTTGCCTACGAGCAGTACTTC. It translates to CASSFQFAYEQYF.

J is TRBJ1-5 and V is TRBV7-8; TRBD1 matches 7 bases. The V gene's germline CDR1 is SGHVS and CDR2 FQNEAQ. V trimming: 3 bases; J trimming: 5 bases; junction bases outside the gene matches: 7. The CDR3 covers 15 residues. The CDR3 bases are TGTGCCAGCAGCTTCGGACAGGTCGGGGATCAGCCCCAGCATTTT. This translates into CASSFGQVGDQPQHF.

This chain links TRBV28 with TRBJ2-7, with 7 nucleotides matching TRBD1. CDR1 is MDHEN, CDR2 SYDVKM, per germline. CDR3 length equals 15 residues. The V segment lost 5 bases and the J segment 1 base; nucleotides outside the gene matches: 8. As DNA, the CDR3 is TGTGCCAGCAGTAGGGGGACAGTGGTTTCCTACGAGCAGTACTTC. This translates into CASSRGTVVSYEQYF.

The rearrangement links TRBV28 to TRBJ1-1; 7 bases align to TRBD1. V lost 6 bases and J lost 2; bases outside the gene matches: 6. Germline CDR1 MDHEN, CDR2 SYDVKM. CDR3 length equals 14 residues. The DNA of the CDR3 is TGTGCCAGCAGGGGAACAGGGGCCAACACTGAAGCTTTCTTT. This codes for CASRGTGANTEAFF.

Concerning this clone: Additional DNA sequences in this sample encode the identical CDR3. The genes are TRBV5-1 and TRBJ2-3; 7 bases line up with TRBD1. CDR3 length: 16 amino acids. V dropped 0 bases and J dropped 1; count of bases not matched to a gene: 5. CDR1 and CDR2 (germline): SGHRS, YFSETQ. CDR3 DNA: TGCGCCAGCAGCTTGGTAGGGGGCGCAGGCACAGATACGCAGTATTTT. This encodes CASSLVGGAGTDTQYF.

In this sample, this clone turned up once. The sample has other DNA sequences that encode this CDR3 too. This chain's CDR3 is CASSPPATAYEQYF. The CDR3 DNA reads TGTGCCAGCTCACCACCGGCGACAGCCTACGAGCAGTACTTC. V and J are TRBV18 and TRBJ2-7; D perhaps matches TRBD1 (5 bases). The CDR3 loop spans 14 amino acids. Per the germline V gene, CDR1 is KGHSH and CDR2 is LQKENI. The V gene lost 0 bases and the J gene lost 2 bases, with 8 bases spanning the gap.

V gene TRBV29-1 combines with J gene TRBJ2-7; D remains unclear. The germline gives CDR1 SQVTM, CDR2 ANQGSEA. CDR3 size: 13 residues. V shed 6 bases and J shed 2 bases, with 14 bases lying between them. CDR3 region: CSVSLVVPYEQYF. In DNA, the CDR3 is TGCAGCGTGAGTTTGGTGGTCCCCTACGAGCAGTACTTC.